This TCR beta chain comes out of a study of blood T cell repertoires in COVID-19. Clones were read by immunoSEQ multiplex PCR, and TCRdb kept only the in-frame ones, dropping some. The repertoire holds roughly 250,000 clones, with about 79% as singletons. CDR1 LNHDA and CDR2 SQIVND come from the germline V gene (reference sequence). CDR3 length: 15 residues. V was trimmed by 4 bases and J by 0 bases, leaving 9 bases between them. This chain joins TRBV19 and TRBJ1-4; D ambiguous. Sequencing was performed on peripheral blood. The TCR originated in a woman older than 75 with acute or convalescent COVID-19. The CDR3 protein is CASSTTAATNEKLFF. CDR3 sequence (DNA): TGTGCCAGTAGTACCACAGCTGCAACTAATGAAAAACTGTTTTTT.